Each of the 23 T cell receptor beta chains below was sequenced from the same sample in a study of neurological immune-mediated disorders. TCRdb analysed the 5' RACE reads with MiXCR anew, one entry per CDR3 protein. The top ten hold 6% to 8% of the sample, which has about 58,000 distinct CDR3 sequences, about 3.7% seen once. Sample: PBMCs. The receptors originated from an older woman with multiple sclerosis.

This clonotype has at least ten counts. This chain uses TRBV28 with TRBJ2-7; D might be TRBD1 (6 bases). V was shortened by 6 bases and J by 2 bases, with 17 bases between the two germline ends. The CDR3 runs 15 residues. Germline assignment: CDR1 MDHEN and CDR2 SYDVKM. Here the CDR3 reads CASSVVKGDTYEQYF. The CDR3 nucleotides are TGTGCCAGCAGCGTGGTGAAAGGGGACACCTACGAGCAGTACTTC.

In this sample, this clonotype turned up many times. This chain joins TRBV4-3 and TRBJ1-2, with D possibly matching TRBD1 (5 bases). V was cut by 0 bases and J by 1 base, with 6 bases left in between. Germline V CDR1 and CDR2: LGHNA, YSLEER. The CDR3 totals 14 residues. DNA of the CDR3: TGCGCCAGCAGCCAAGACAGGGATAACTATGGCTACACCTTC. Protein sequence: CASSQDRDNYGYTF.

This clonotype was detected ten times or more. The rearrangement uses TRBV20-1 and TRBJ2-7, with D possibly matching TRBD2 (6 bases). CDR3 length: 15 residues. Germline V gene sequence: CDR1 DFQATT, CDR2 SNEGSKA (reference sequence). V shed 0 bases and J shed 4 bases, with 16 bases lying between them. This chain's CDR3 is CSARERGKVAYEQYF. Here the CDR3 DNA reads TGCAGTGCTAGAGAACGGGGGAAAGTGGCGTACGAGCAGTACTTC.

This clonotype was recorded many times. J is TRBJ2-3 and V is TRBV20-1; D may be TRBD2 (6 bases). This CDR3 is 15 amino acids long. V was pared by 0 bases and J by 1 base, with 11 bases between. Germline V lookup: CDR1 DFQATT, CDR2 SNEGSKA (reference sequence). The CDR3, as DNA: TGCAGTGCTAGAGATTACCGGGAGCGCACAGATACGCAGTATTTT. Its protein is CSARDYRERTDTQYF.

This clonotype was counted many times. This chain uses TRBV4-1 with TRBJ2-7, with D possibly matching TRBD2 (5 bases). The CDR3 is made up of 16 amino acids. Germline V gene data show CDR1 as MGHRA and CDR2 as YSYEKL. The V gene lost 4 bases and the J gene lost 0 bases, with 16 bases spanning the gap. Here the CDR3 reads CASSLGATSASYEQYF. CDR3 DNA: TGCGCCAGCAGCCTCGGAGCAACTAGTGCCTCCTACGAGCAGTACTTC.

Ten or more counts support this clonotype. This chain joins TRBV5-1 and TRBJ2-2; a weak D match, TRBD1 (6 bases). This CDR3 has 14 residues. Germline V gene data show CDR1 as SGHRS and CDR2 as YFSETQ. Trimming pared 4 bases from V and 1 base from J, leaving 8 bases between. The CDR3, as DNA: TGCGCCAGCAGCGAGACAGGGAACACCGGGGAGCTGTTTTTT. It translates to CASSETGNTGELFF.

About this clonotype: One junction end disagrees with the germline gene, perhaps due to a read error. The chain joins TRBV2 to TRBJ1-6, with TRBD1 identical over 7 bases. Germline loops: CDR1 SNHLY, CDR2 FYNNEI. The CDR3 sequence is 16 residues long. The CDR3 coding sequence is TGTGCCAGCAGTGCGCGAGGACAGGCCTATAATTCAACCCTCAACTTT. Its protein is CASSARGQAYNSTLNF. The variable domain in full, with the rest retrieved from reference TRBV2 and TRBJ1-6, is EPEVTQTPSHQVTQMGQEVILRCVPISNHLYFYWYRQILGQKVEFLVSFYNNEISEKSEIFDDQFSVERPDGSNFTLKIRSTKLEDSAMYFCASSARGQAYNSTLNFGNGTRLTVT.

This clonotype was seen ten or more times. The genes are TRBV15 and TRBJ1-2; no clear D gene. V lost 3 bases and J lost 2, with 10 bases in between. The length of the CDR3 is 14 residues. CDR1 is LNHNV and CDR2 is YYDKDF in the germline V gene (reference sequence). CDR3 region: CATSSATWNYGYTF. The CDR3 coding sequence is TGTGCCACCAGCAGCGCCACATGGAACTATGGCTACACCTTC.

The chain uses TRBV18 and TRBJ2-7, with D maybe TRBD2 (5 bases). Trimming took off 3 bases at V and 4 bases at J, with 13 bases between the two ends. Germline V lookup: CDR1 KGHSH, CDR2 LQKENI. The CDR3 sequence is 14 residues long. The chain's CDR3 is CASSPPGFVYEQYF. CDR3 DNA: TGTGCCAGCTCACCCCCGGGGTTTGTGTACGAGCAGTACTTC.

This clonotype was seen only a few times. The chain couples TRBV10-1 to TRBJ1-1; 10 bases agree with TRBD1. Germline-derived CDR1 and CDR2 are WNHNN and SYGVQD (reference sequence). This CDR3 is 15 amino acids long. The trim removed 5 bases at V and 4 bases at J, leaving 7 bases unmatched. As DNA, the CDR3 is TGCGCCAGCAGTCATGGACAGGGGGAAATCACTGAAGCTTTCTTT. This codes for CASSHGQGEITEAFF.

This clonotype was detected ten times or more. The gene calls are TRBV20-1 and TRBJ1-6; the match to TRBD1 covers 7 bases. The CDR3 is 17 residues long. V lost 4 bases to trimming and J lost 0 bases; unmatched junction nucleotides: 9. The germline CDR1 and CDR2 sequences are DFQATT and SNEGSKA (reference sequence). The CDR3 nucleotides are TGCAGTGCTACTCCCGGACAGGACCGCTCCTATAATTCACCCCTCCACTTT. Amino acids: CSATPGQDRSYNSPLHF.

This clonotype showed up many times. The rearrangement joins TRBV12-3 or TRBV12-4 to TRBJ1-2, with D possibly being TRBD1 (5 bases). Between the trimmed V and J ends, which lost 7 bases and 3 bases, there was a span of 12 bases. The CDR3 runs to 13 residues. The CDR3 sequence is CASKGEFDYGYTF. CDR3 coding DNA: TGTGCCAGCAAAGGGGAGTTTGACTATGGCTACACCTTC.

There are many counts of this clonotype. The chain combines TRBV6-5 with TRBJ1-1, with D hard to call. The germline CDR1 and CDR2 sequences are MNHEY and SVGAGI. The CDR3 is 14 residues long. Deletions cut 5 bases from V and 0 bases from J, with 10 bases between. The CDR3 DNA follows: TGTGCCAGCAGTATAAACAACATGAACACTGAAGCTTTCTTT. Residues: CASSINNMNTEAFF.

This clonotype appeared a few times. This CDR3 fails to terminate in the conserved phenylalanine or tryptophan, so it likely reflects a read error. The chain carries TRBV7-2 and TRBJ2-7; the D is unclear. V lost 2 bases and J 3 bases, leaving 2 bases between the germline ends. CDR1 and CDR2 (germline): SGHTA, FQGNSA. This CDR3 spans 11 amino acids. CDR3 in DNA: TGTGCCAGCAGCTTAAACTACGAGCAGTACTGC. Protein: CASSLNYEQYC.

This clonotype occurred many times. Given a much more abundant clone one base away, this may be a read error. The chain carries TRBV5-1 and TRBJ2-6; D unresolved. Between the trimmed V and J ends, which lost 0 bases and 0 bases, there was a span of 4 bases. This CDR3 contains 15 residues. Germline V CDR1 and CDR2: SGHRS, YFSETQ. The CDR3 is CASSLDGSGANVLTF. The CDR3 nucleotides are TGCGCCAGCAGCTTGGACGGCTCTGGGGCCAACGTCCTGACTTTC.

This clonotype was seen many times. The rearrangement joins TRBV29-1 to TRBJ1-2; no firm D call. The CDR3 runs 14 residues. V was shortened by 4 bases and J by 0 bases, with 12 bases between the two germline ends. CDR1 and CDR2 (germline): SQVTM, ANQGSEA. The CDR3 DNA reads TGCAGCGTTGTCCTCGTACAGCCTAACTATGGCTACACCTTC. Translating gives CSVVLVQPNYGYTF.

V is TRBV20-1 and J is TRBJ1-2; D not certain. Germline values: CDR1 DFQATT, CDR2 SNEGSKA (reference sequence). V was shortened by 3 bases and J by 6 bases, with 8 bases between the two germline ends. The CDR3 is 11 residues long. In DNA, the CDR3 is TGCAGTGCTAGCACTCCTAATGGCTACACCTTC. Protein product: CSASTPNGYTF.

This clonotype was seen ten or more times. V gene TRBV27 combines with J gene TRBJ2-7; D is uncertain. The CDR3 contains 13 residues. Germline values: CDR1 MNHEY, CDR2 SMNVEV (reference sequence). With 4 bases removed from V and 2 bases from J, the gap between germline ends came to 9 bases. CDR3 sequence: CASSSAAPYEQYF. The CDR3 DNA sequence: TGTGCCAGCAGTTCCGCGGCACCCTACGAGCAGTACTTC.

There are many counts of this clonotype. J is TRBJ2-5 and V is TRBV12-3 or TRBV12-4; D remains unclear. This CDR3 contains 14 residues. V was clipped by 5 bases and J by 9 bases, with 19 bases between them. Written as DNA, the CDR3 is TGTGCCAGCAGTCCACTCCGGGCCCAGGCGGCCCAGTACTTC. Its translation is CASSPLRAQAAQYF.

At least ten counts were recorded for this clonotype. The rearrangement links TRBV7-2 to TRBJ2-1, with 8 nucleotides matching TRBD2. Germline CDR1 and CDR2: SGHTA and FQGNSA. V lost 1 base, J lost 9 bases, and 8 bases stayed unmatched. The CDR3 contains 15 residues. The CDR3 reads CASSLEGRGASEQFF. CDR3 nucleotides: TGTGCCAGCAGCTTAGAGGGGCGGGGGGCAAGTGAGCAGTTCTTC.

This clonotype appeared many times. The chain has TRBV20-1 and TRBJ2-3; D is uncertain. Germline values: CDR1 DFQATT, CDR2 SNEGSKA (reference sequence). This CDR3 spans 14 amino acids. V gave up 0 bases and J gave up 6 bases, with 13 bases separating them. In nucleotides, the CDR3 is TGCAGTGCTAGAGATCTCGGAAAAGTGGATACGCAGTATTTT. Translating it yields CSARDLGKVDTQYF.

This clonotype has ten or more counts. The V gene is TRBV20-1, the J gene TRBJ2-5, with TRBD2 identical over 10 bases. CDR1 and CDR2 (germline): DFQATT, SNEGSKA (reference sequence). The CDR3 extends over 14 amino acids. The trim removed 7 bases at V and 2 bases at J, leaving 7 bases unmatched. CDR3 sequence reads: CSGTPTSGQETQYF. Written as DNA, the CDR3 is TGCAGTGGAACTCCGACTAGCGGGCAAGAGACCCAGTACTTC.

This clonotype was seen at least ten times. The CDR3 DNA follows: TGCAGTGCTAGAGATCCAACGGTAACAGGGTTCGAGCAGTACTTC. This translates into CSARDPTVTGFEQYF. V and J are TRBV20-1 and TRBJ2-7; a possible D gene is TRBD1 (6 bases). The germline V gene encodes CDR1 DFQATT and CDR2 SNEGSKA (reference sequence). Between the trimmed V and J ends, which lost 0 bases and 6 bases, there was a span of 18 bases. The CDR3 is 15 amino acids.